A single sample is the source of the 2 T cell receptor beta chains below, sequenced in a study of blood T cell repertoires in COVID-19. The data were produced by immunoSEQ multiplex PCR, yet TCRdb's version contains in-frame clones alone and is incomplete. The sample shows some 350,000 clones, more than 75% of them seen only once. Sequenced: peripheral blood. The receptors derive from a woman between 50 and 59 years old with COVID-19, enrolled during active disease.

The CDR3 loop reads CASSSGTSYEQFF. Written as DNA, the CDR3 is TGTGCCAGCAGCTCCGGGACTAGCTATGAGCAGTTCTTC. This chain uses TRBV27 with TRBJ2-1, with TRBD2 matching over 9 bases. Germline CDR1 and CDR2: MNHEY and SMNVEV (reference sequence). The CDR3 totals 13 residues. V dropped 6 bases and J dropped 8; count of bases not matched to a gene: 5.

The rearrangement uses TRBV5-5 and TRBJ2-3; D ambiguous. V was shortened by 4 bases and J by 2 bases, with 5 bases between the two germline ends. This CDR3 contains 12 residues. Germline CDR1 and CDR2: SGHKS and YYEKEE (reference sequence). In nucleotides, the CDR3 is TGTGCCAGCAGCCGAGTCACAGATACGCAGTATTTT. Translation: CASSRVTDTQYF.